Listed below are T cell receptor beta chains from one sample, sequenced in a study of regulatory T cells in long-lasting Graves disease. TCRdb analysed the multiplex PCR reads with MiXCR anew, one entry per CDR3 protein. Of approximately 350,000 distinct CDR3 sequences listed, 16% are singletons. These data also featured in a second study, about T cells in Graves' hyperthyroidism and ophthalmopathy.

The specimen was peripheral blood mononuclear cells (PBMCs), collected at new diagnosis, from a patient treated with antithyroid drugs. The receptor source for this set is a man aged 35 to 55 with Graves disease. The CDR3 runs from the conserved cysteine through the conserved F or W. The D gene is left open where the match is weak. For some rows the clone size is stated as once, few or many, or as a class when expanded; others skip it.

D	V	J	size	DNA	CDR3
NA	TRBV20-1	TRBJ1-5	many	TGCAGTGCTAGGCCCGCTCGCAGCAATCAGCCCCAGCATTTT	CSARPARSNQPQHF
NA	TRBV7-2	TRBJ1-4	many	TGTGCCAGCAGCTTTGGCGGACAGTGGTATGAAAAACTGTTTTTT	CASSFGGQWYEKLFF
TRBD2	TRBV6-2/TRBV6-3	TRBJ2-7	few	TGTGCCAGCAGTTACTCGAGCGGGGCCGCCTACGAGCAGTACTTC	CASSYSSGAAYEQYF
NA	TRBV4-1	TRBJ1-5	few	TGCGCCAGCAGCCAAGAGGTGTCCGGGAATAGCAATCAGCCCCAGCATTTT	CASSQEVSGNSNQPQHF
NA	TRBV7-9	TRBJ1-5	few	TGTGCCAGCAGCTTTATAGGGGATACGGTAAATCAGCCCCAGCATTTT	CASSFIGDTVNQPQHF
NA	TRBV9	TRBJ1-3	few	TGTGCCAGCACCACTGCTATGTCTGGAAACACCATATATTTT	CASTTAMSGNTIYF
NA	TRBV5-1	TRBJ2-3	many	TGCGCCAGCAGCGGGCAGAGTGACACAGATACGCAGTATTTT	CASSGQSDTDTQYF
NA	TRBV20-1	TRBJ2-1	NA	TGCAGTGCTAGGGGAGCCGCAGGCAACTATGAGCAGTTCTTC	CSARGAAGNYEQFF
TRBD1	TRBV28	TRBJ2-7	NA	TGTGCCAGCAGTTTATTAGGGACAGGGCTTGAGCAGTACTTC	CASSLLGTGLEQYF
NA	TRBV19	TRBJ2-2	few	TGTGCCAGTAGGCGGGTTGGCCCCGGGGAGCTGTTTTTT	CASRRVGPGELFF
NA	TRBV20-1	TRBJ2-7	many	TGCAGTGCTAGAGTGGGTCACATGCCCTACGAGCAGTACTTC	CSARVGHMPYEQYF
TRBD1	TRBV3-1	TRBJ2-7	many	TGTGCCAGCAGCCATTCCGGGACAGGGGACCACGAGCAGTACTTC	CASSHSGTGDHEQYF
TRBD1	TRBV6-1	TRBJ1-6	few	TGTGCCAGCAGTCCAAGGGCCGGGACAGGGACCTCGGTCCTCCACTTT	CASSPRAGTGTSVLHF
NA	TRBV5-1	TRBJ1-5	many	TGCGCCAGCAGCTTGATCCCTGGGCAGCCCCAGCATTTT	CASSLIPGQPQHF
TRBD1	TRBV28	TRBJ1-2	many	TGTGCCAGCAGTCTATCCGGGACAGTCGTTTACGGCTACACCTTC	CASSLSGTVVYGYTF
NA	TRBV4-1	TRBJ2-1	NA	TGCGCCAGCAGCCAAGAAGTTGAGCAGTTCTTC	CASSQEVEQFF
NA	TRBV20-1	TRBJ2-3	many	TGCAGTGCACCTGACAGCACAGATACGCAGTATTTT	CSAPDSTDTQYF
NA	TRBV2	TRBJ1-3	few	TGTGCCAGCAGTGATACAAGAAGAAACACCATATATTTT	CASSDTRRNTIYF
TRBD2	TRBV5-1	TRBJ2-7	few	TGCGCCAGCAGCGCACGGGGGGGGCCCGTTCTTGACGAGCAGTACTTC	CASSARGGPVLDEQYF
TRBD1	TRBV12-3/TRBV12-4	TRBJ1-5	many	TGTGCCAGCGGATTGACAGGGCCCCAGGCCCAGCATTTT	CASGLTGPQAQHF
NA	TRBV7-2	TRBJ2-7	many	TGTGCCAGCAGCTTAGCAAACCTCTACGAGCAGTACTTC	CASSLANLYEQYF
TRBD2	TRBV4-1	TRBJ2-2	few	TGCGCCAGCAGCGTCAGGACTAGTCCAGCCGGGGAGCTGTTTTTT	CASSVRTSPAGELFF
NA	TRBV28	TRBJ1-6	many	TGTGCCAGCAGTATCGGGACGGCAAAAACACCCCTCCACTTT	CASSIGTAKTPLHF
NA	TRBV12-5	TRBJ2-6	few	TGTGCTAGTGGTTTGAGGATCGCCAACGTCCTGACTTTC	CASGLRIANVLTF
NA	TRBV7-2	TRBJ2-3	many	TGTGCCAGCAGCTTGACCCCTGGTACGCAGTATTTT	CASSLTPGTQYF
NA	TRBV12-3/TRBV12-4	TRBJ2-7	many	TGTGCCAGCAGTAGGGGACGGTTTAGTGAGCAGTACTTC	CASSRGRFSEQYF
TRBD2	TRBV27	TRBJ2-1	few	TGTGCCAGCAGTTCCCCGGGACTAGCGGGGGAGCGTGAGCAGTTCTTC	CASSSPGLAGEREQFF
TRBD2	TRBV9	TRBJ2-1	few	TGTGCCAGCAGCGTTACTAGCGGGGGGGCCCTTATCCACAATGAGCAGTTCTTC	CASSVTSGGALIHNEQFF
NA	TRBV2	TRBJ1-1	many	TGTGCCAGCAGCGTGGACAGCCTCATGAACACTGGAGCTTTCTTT	CASSVDSLMNTGAFF
NA	TRBV2	TRBJ2-1	NA	TGTGCCAGCAGTACCTTATATAGAGTCAATGAGCAGTTCTTC	CASSTLYRVNEQFF
TRBD1	TRBV5-1	TRBJ1-4	many	TGCGCCAGCAGCTTTAGGGGGCCTCCGGATGAAAAACTGTTTTTT	CASSFRGPPDEKLFF
NA	TRBV30	TRBJ2-5	many	TGTGCCTGGAGTGTACAAGCCACAGAGACCCAGTACTTC	CAWSVQATETQYF
NA	TRBV7-2	TRBJ1-5	many	TGTGCCAGCAGCGGAAGGGGGGAGCCCCAGCATTTT	CASSGRGEPQHF
TRBD1	TRBV14	TRBJ2-5	few	TGTGCCAGCAGCCAACGCTACAGGGGGCACGGAGAGACCCAGTACTTC	CASSQRYRGHGETQYF
NA	TRBV2	TRBJ1-6	many	TGTGCCAGCGAGGGATACTCGAATTCACCCCTCCACTTT	CASEGYSNSPLHF
NA	TRBV5-1	TRBJ2-1	NA	TGCGCCAGCAGCTTGGGTGGGGGGGACACCTACAATGAGCAGTTCTTC	CASSLGGGDTYNEQFF
TRBD2	TRBV9	TRBJ2-5	few	TGTGCCAGCAGCGTACGGGACTACGGGGGGACCCAGTACTTC	CASSVRDYGGTQYF